This T cell receptor beta chain was identified during a study of blood T cell repertoires in COVID-19. Study background: Sites across the United States, Italy and Spain contributed samples from acute and convalescent COVID-19. T cells, B-cell-depleted T cells, or PBMCs supplied cDNA or gDNA.

Living in 20 to 30 US areas, the participants were between 18 and 89 years of age. Sequenced by immunoSEQ multiplex PCR; TCRdb stores in-frame clones only, minus some. The table includes more than 400,000 clones, less than 95% detected once. The V segment lost 5 bases and the J segment 10 bases; nucleotides outside the gene matches: 4. The CDR3 is made up of 12 amino acids. This rearrangement joins TRBV12-3 or TRBV12-4 to TRBJ1-2; 10 positions agree with TRBD1. Sequenced: PBMCs or T cells enriched from blood (not recorded which). This sequence was found in a young man who had recovered from COVID-19. CDR3 sequence reads: CASSPDRGLYTF. The CDR3 DNA is TGTGCCAGCAGTCCTGACAGGGGGCTCTACACCTTC.